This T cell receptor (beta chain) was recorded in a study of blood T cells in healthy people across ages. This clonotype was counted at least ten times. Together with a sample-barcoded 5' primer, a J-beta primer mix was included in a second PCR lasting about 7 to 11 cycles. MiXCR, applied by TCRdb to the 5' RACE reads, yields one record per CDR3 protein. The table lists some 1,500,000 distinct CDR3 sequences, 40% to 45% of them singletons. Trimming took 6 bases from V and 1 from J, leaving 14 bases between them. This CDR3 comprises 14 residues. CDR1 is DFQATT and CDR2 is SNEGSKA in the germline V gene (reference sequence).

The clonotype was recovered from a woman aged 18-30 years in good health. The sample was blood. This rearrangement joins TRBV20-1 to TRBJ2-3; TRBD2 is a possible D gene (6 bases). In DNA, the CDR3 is TGCAGTGCATCTCTTAGCGGCCGCACAGATACGCAGTATTTT. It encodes CSASLSGRTDTQYF.